This TCR beta chain was captured by sequencing in a study of T cell repertoires in cytomegalovirus infection. Germline V gene sequence: CDR1 SGHDN, CDR2 FVKESK. V lost 0 bases and J 13 bases, leaving 10 bases between the germline ends. The length of the CDR3 is 13 residues. TCRdb reanalysed the reads using MiXCR and keeps one entry per CDR3 protein. The sample lists hundreds of thousands of distinct CDR3 sequences, 35% occurring once. This chain joins TRBV14 and TRBJ1-6, with D unclear. Specimen: PBMCs. The sequence was collected from a human donor in good health (CMV status not recorded). Some clones in this sample may be carry-over from other donors' samples. CDR3 residues: CASSQEYAGPLHF. Here the CDR3 DNA reads TGTGCCAGCAGCCAAGAGTACGCGGGGCCCCTCCACTTT.